This TCR beta chain was captured in a study of Ad26.COV2.S vaccination and SARS-CoV-2 variants. Study context: Recipients of Ad26.COV2.S got it intramuscularly, once or twice 56 days apart.

Study-level findings and limits: Recipients of vaccine and of placebo showed similar breadth of their non-spike TCR repertoires. There was reportedly substantial breadth in spike-specific CD8+ and CD4+ T cell responses after vaccination.

A remark on this clone: The antigen remains unidentified.

The protocol was immunoSEQ multiplex PCR, while the TCRdb copy is restricted to in-frame clones and leaves out a portion. The sample comprises about 330,000 clones, roughly 90% of which are singletons, and around 5.5% rests with the top ten. Treatment specified: about 20 received Ad26.COV2.S at low or high dose, single or two shots; 5 received placebo; per-sample allocation not given. Sample collection was performed on day 63 after the first vaccine or placebo injection. The V and J ends lost 3 bases and 5 bases respectively, with 9 bases between them. CDR1 is SGHVS, CDR2 FNYEAQ, per germline. This CDR3 comprises 13 residues.

Source: peripheral blood, taken in a trial of Ad26.COV2.S vaccine versus placebo. This clonotype originated in a person aged 18-60 years who received the Ad26.COV2.S COVID-19 vaccine or a placebo. The rearrangement links TRBV7-6 to TRBJ2-3; D not resolved. CDR3 nucleotides: TGTGCCAGCAGCTTCGGGTTAGAAGATACGCAGTATTTT. This translates into CASSFGLEDTQYF.